This T cell receptor beta chain was retrieved from a study of blood T cell repertoires in COVID-19. Study details: COVID-19 samples collected from the United States, Italy and Spain covered acute and convalescent phases. PBMCs, B-cell-depleted T cells, or T cells were the source of the cDNA or gDNA that made up the material.

The germline V and J ends were trimmed by 3 bases and 8 bases, with 10 bases remaining between them. The CDR3 consists of 12 residues. In the original analysis: Nucleated cell number was recorded as an estimate derived from reference gene primer amplification. Profiling relied on immunoSEQ multiplex PCR, and the TCRdb table lists in-frame clones only, not all of them. V, J and clone size are those of that table, while D and trimming were read from the DNA. The table records over 70,000 clones, approximately 89% of them present only once. Sequencing used peripheral blood. This chain connects TRBV12-3 or TRBV12-4 to TRBJ1-2; D gene uncertain. This clonotype originated in a man older than 75 with acute or convalescent COVID-19. The CDR3 nucleotides are TGTGCCAGCAGTTTCGCTACGCTAGGCTACACCTTC. It codes for CASSFATLGYTF.